Listed below are T cell receptor beta chains from one sample, sequenced in a study of response to subunit inactivated influenza vaccine. TCRdb re-derived calls from the RT-PCR reads in MiXCR, one entry per CDR3 protein. This table has about 160,000 distinct CDR3 sequences, roughly 10% appearing once. This sample comprised non-naive T cells sorted from PBMCs, obtained roughly 48 days after vaccination. These receptors all stem from a man aged 45-65 years who received an inactivated influenza vaccine. Both conserved end residues are part of each CDR3. The order of the fields is J gene, V gene, D gene, CDR3 length, clone size, CDR3 DNA, CDR3 protein. D genes are given only for firm matches. Expanded clones get a size class; other rows say once, few or many, or leave the size out.

TRBJ2-3	TRBV7-9	.	13	many	TGTGCCAGCAGCTTAGGCAGTCCAGATACGCAGTATTTT	CASSLGSPDTQYF
TRBJ2-4	TRBV11-2	.	15	few	TGTGCCAGCAGCTTTGCAGGGTTGGACAAAAACATTCAGTACTTC	CASSFAGLDKNIQYF
TRBJ2-2	TRBV4-2	TRBD1	15	.	TGTGCCAGCAGCTTGGACAGGGCAAACACCGGGGAGCTGTTTTTT	CASSLDRANTGELFF
TRBJ2-4	TRBV7-8	TRBD1	13	.	TGTGCCAGCAGCTTAGGACAGGGCGACATTCAGTACTTC	CASSLGQGDIQYF
TRBJ2-2	TRBV19	.	14	.	TGTGCCAGTAGTTCTCAGAGTGTAACCGGGGAGCTGTTTTTT	CASSSQSVTGELFF
TRBJ2-5	TRBV24-1	.	14	few	TGTGCCACCAGTGATCCCTTCCAGGGAGAGACCCAGTACTTC	CATSDPFQGETQYF
TRBJ2-1	TRBV14	TRBD2	14	many	TGTGCCAGCACTGAGGGGGGACTAGTCAATGAGCAGTTCTTC	CASTEGGLVNEQFF
TRBJ2-2	TRBV21-1	.	21	.	TGTGCCAGCAGCAAAGAAGGTTCTAGCGGGAGTCTGTATCTCAACACCGGGGAGCTGTTTTTT	CASSKEGSSGSLYLNTGELFF
TRBJ2-3	TRBV7-2	.	13	.	TGTGCCAGCAGCCCCTGGTCCGCAGATACGCAGTATTTT	CASSPWSADTQYF
TRBJ2-5	TRBV9	TRBD2	16	many	TGTGCCAGCGACCCAGGACTAGCGGGTATACAAGAGACCCAGTACTTC	CASDPGLAGIQETQYF
TRBJ2-7	TRBV5-5	TRBD1	16	many	TGTGCCAGCAGCTTGGATCGGGGACAGTCCTACAACGAGCAGTACTTC	CASSLDRGQSYNEQYF
TRBJ2-7	TRBV5-1	.	14	many	TGCGCCAGCAGCCGAATGTCGCTCACGGGGGAGCAGTACTTC	CASSRMSLTGEQYF
TRBJ1-5	TRBV5-1	.	15	few	TGCGCCAGCAGCTGGGGGACCGGTAGCAATCAGCCCCAGCATTTT	CASSWGTGSNQPQHF
TRBJ1-1	TRBV7-2	.	15	few	TGTGCCAGCAGCTTAGGGGCAGGGATGAACACTGAAGCTTTCTTT	CASSLGAGMNTEAFF
TRBJ2-6	TRBV11-2	TRBD2	18	.	TGTGCCAGCAGCCCCATGCGGGGGGGTTCGGCGGGGGCCAACGTCCTGACTTTC	CASSPMRGGSAGANVLTF
TRBJ2-1	TRBV4-2	.	15	few	TGTGCCAGCAGCCAAGATCCTGGGCCTTCCAATGAGCAGTTCTTC	CASSQDPGPSNEQFF
TRBJ1-5	TRBV27	.	17	.	TGTGCCAGCAGCCCGACATGGCAGGGACGGCACTATCAGCCCCAGCATTTT	CASSPTWQGRHYQPQHF
TRBJ2-1	TRBV6-5	.	13	few	TGTGCCAGCAGTTACACCGGTACGGGGGAGCAGTTCTTC	CASSYTGTGEQFF
TRBJ1-2	TRBV29-1	.	14	few	TGCAGCGTTGAAGATCTAGGGGCTAACTATGGCTACACCTTC	CSVEDLGANYGYTF
TRBJ2-3	TRBV28	.	15	.	TGTGCCAGCATATTATCCCGGGACCCAACTCTTCGGCAGTATTTT	CASILSRDPTLRQYF